This T cell receptor beta chain was retrieved from a study of blood T cell repertoires in COVID-19. The assay was immunoSEQ multiplex PCR, and TCRdb's table has in-frame clones only and misses some. The repertoire holds about 89,000 clones, around 88% seen once, with more than 1% in the top ten. The V gene's germline CDR1 is LNHDA and CDR2 SQIVND (reference sequence). The CDR3 sequence is 15 residues long. Trimming shortened V by 3 bases and J by 7 bases, and 18 bases separated the two germline ends. This clonotype originated in an elderly man with active or convalescent COVID-19. The gene calls are TRBV19 and TRBJ1-2, with D unclear. Sequenced sample: peripheral blood. The CDR3 DNA reads TGTGCCAGTAGTATCTTCGCGGATGGTATCCTTGGCTACACCTTC. Its protein is CASSIFADGILGYTF.